The entry below describes one TCR beta chain. Its specificity is unknown. This CDR3 is 16 amino acids long. Germline CDR1 and CDR2: MDHEN and SYDVKM. V gave up 3 bases and J gave up 0 bases, with 12 bases separating them. Documented time point: patch test 3, about 24 weeks after DPC sensitization. Treatment noted: therapeutic diphenylcyclopropenone sensitization with weekly scalp DPC. Each donor was an alopecia patient between 18 and 70 years of age who qualified for DPC. This sample is part of a study of human T cells and chemical hapten exposure. The overall study: For the roughly 24-week duration of the study, patients were given weekly doses of diphenylcyclopropenone on the scalp. Patch tests applied 0.01% DPC to the upper back and were scored after 6 days.

General study points: No change in TCRs above 1 in 1000 frequency was produced by DPC sensitization.

TCRdb redid the calling of the RACE reads with MiXCR, one entry per CDR3 protein. The sample yields about 120,000 distinct CDR3 sequences, about 11% seen once. The origin of this receptor is a woman in her 50s with alopecia areata. Some clones in this sample may be carry-over from other donors' samples. The chain uses TRBV28 and TRBJ1-3; D not certain. Sequences were derived from whole blood, sampled in connection with sensitization to the hapten diphenylcyclopropenone (DPC). The CDR3 region has the DNA TGTGCCAGCAGTTTGTTGTCCTCCTTCTCTGGAAACACCATATATTTT. Its translation is CASSLLSSFSGNTIYF.